Following are 4 T cell receptor beta chains from one sample sequenced in a study of cytotoxic CD8 clonotypes in ibrutinib-treated CLL. Sequencing was performed with immunoSEQ multiplex PCR; in TCRdb, only in-frame clones are kept and a portion is missing. Here the sample spans 55,000 to 80,000 clones, about nine tenths being singletons. Specimen: PBMCs, collected after 12 months of ibrutinib treatment. These TCRs come from a human donor with chronic lymphocytic leukemia.

The chain uses TRBV5-1 and TRBJ1-2, with D unresolved. Looked up from germline, CDR1 is SGHRS and CDR2 is YFSETQ. Trimming removed 1 base from V and 0 bases from J, with 10 bases in between. The CDR3 has 15 amino acids. The CDR3 region is CASSLRVEANYGYTF. The DNA for the CDR3 is TGCGCCAGCAGCTTGAGGGTGGAAGCTAACTATGGCTACACCTTC.

This chain joins TRBV2 and TRBJ2-3; 8 bases map to TRBD2. This CDR3 has 15 residues. Looked up from germline, CDR1 is SNHLY and CDR2 is FYNNEI. The junction had 7 bases not matched to a gene; V was cut back by 7 bases and J by 1 base. CDR3 sequence (DNA): TGTGCCAGCAAAAGCGGGAGCGGCGGCACAGATACGCAGTATTTT. Its translation is CASKSGSGGTDTQYF.

V and J are TRBV5-6 and TRBJ2-7; tentatively, D is TRBD2 (5 bases). The V gene lost 0 bases and the J gene lost 3 bases, with 16 bases spanning the gap. This CDR3 has 16 residues. CDR1 and CDR2 (germline): SGHDT, YYEEEE. CDR3: CASSLGGGSPLYEQYF. The CDR3, as DNA: TGTGCCAGCAGCTTGGGTGGAGGTTCCCCCCTCTACGAGCAGTACTTC.

The gene calls are TRBV7-2 and TRBJ2-3; D might be TRBD1 (6 bases). Germline assignment: CDR1 SGHTA and CDR2 FQGNSA. The CDR3 has 14 residues. V gave up 5 bases and J gave up 0 bases, with 9 bases separating them. The CDR3 DNA is TGTGCCAGCAGCCGGGACATAAGCACAGATACGCAGTATTTT. Its translation is CASSRDISTDTQYF.